This T cell receptor (beta chain) emerged from a study of shared clonotypes between healthy human individuals (dated by TCRdb to about 2020). A note on the overall study: The cohort included three men and a couple of women between 18 and 49 years of age. For each donor, CD4 naive and CD4 memory were each given three plates, CD8 naive was given two plates, and CD8 memory was given one plate. To estimate repertoire size and how much clonotypes are shared between individuals, the study performed deep sequencing of blood TCR repertoires from roughly five healthy adults. Different laboratories and diverse techniques were used to prepare libraries and sequence TCR repertoires, to increase sequencing depth and limit assay-specific biases. Leukapheresis yielded between about 0.8 and 9.5 billion PBMCs per donor.

Note on this clone: What this receptor recognizes is not known. No much larger clone is present one base from it, and per-base qualities are unavailable.

Based on the germline V gene, the CDR1 and CDR2 sequences are SGHVS and FNYEAQ. V was cut back by 1 base and J by 6 bases, leaving a gap of 9 bases between them. From the cysteine through the phenylalanine, the CDR3 covers 14 amino acids. CDR3 DNA only is kept here, 42 bases in frame from base 1. Study-wide findings and limitations: Naive subsets generally had larger estimated clonotype richness than memory subsets did. The small number of donors limited the genetic and exposure-history diversity represented. Compared with non-shared clonotypes, the clonotypes found in all four sorted-subset donors had higher generation probabilities. Rarefaction of sorted-subset datasets indicated incomplete sequencing despite the large sequencing depth. Sampling was limited to blood, and TCR repertoires in tissue likely differ from TCR repertoires in blood. Based on pairwise subsampling, the degree of clonotype sharing among donors was expected to be affected by sequencing depth. Approximately 5% of naive CD4, 3.5% of naive CD8, approximately 2.2% of memory CD4, and 0.4% of memory CD8 clonotypes were shared across several donors.

Using the deep immunoSEQ assay, multiplex PCR amplified TCR CDR3 regions from genomic DNA. Genomic DNA extracted from each cell subset was distributed evenly over all wells of several immunoSEQ 96-well plates, and each plate served as one replicate. For sorted subsets, roughly 200 ng of genomic DNA, equivalent to around 29,000 T cell genomes, went into each replicate PCR. The purified libraries were quantified using a Qubit 3.0 fluorometer, sized with a Bioanalyzer 2100, and then quantified again using the KAPA Library Quantification kit. A separate single-read 150-cycle Illumina NextSeq 550 flow cell was used to sequence each immunoSEQ 96-well plate. Regarding the original processing steps: The immunoSEQ output contained only junctional sequences without quality scores, so filtering could not match that applied to full-length reads. Sequences were annotated with PyIR, a Python wrapper for IgBLAST v1.9, using IMGT germline references to assign V/J genes and CDR3. Any read was removed if the V/J assignment was weak (E-value above 1e-6), the CDR3 was missing, or the read contained stop codons, out-of-frame junctions, or ambiguous translated residues. V3J clonotypes were defined as sequences sharing the same inferred V gene, J gene, and CDR3 amino acid sequence. Percentage overlap between repertoires was calculated by dividing the number of shared unique clonotypes by the size of the smaller repertoire. RTK rarefaction, the Chao1 estimator, and Recon v2.1 estimates of unobserved clonotypes were used to assess repertoire richness. Generation probabilities for all TCRbeta clonotypes obtained by the gDNA method from a handful of donors were computed using OLGA. The table was pulled from immuneACCESS by TCRdb, which kept in-frame rearrangements only. Such tables lose some clones; where checked, under half of the loss comes from unresolved V genes, and the rest has no known cause. V, J and clone size derive from that table, while D and trimming were established from the DNA sequence. For this sample there are some 2.1 million clones; 85% to 95% appear just once. The ten largest clones represent around 0.13% of the sample.

The donors were healthy, HIV-negative adults with no recently reported acute infections or vaccinations. Every donor was a Caucasian adult residing in Nashville, Tennessee, USA. CD4+ T cells were enriched through magnetic negative selection, after which naive cells were positively selected on CD45RA and the remaining negative fraction served as the memory subset. Blood was collected by leukapheresis, and PBMCs were isolated by Ficoll-Histopaque density gradient centrifugation and then cryopreserved in liquid nitrogen vapor phase. Analytical flow cytometry was used to check the purity and quantity of every magnetically sorted T cell population. From each sorted fraction, genomic DNA was isolated and quantified by UV absorbance on a Nanodrop 2000c.

Recombination linked TRBV7-6 to TRBJ2-2; the D gene identity is not certain. What was sequenced was naive CD4+ T cells sorted from blood. What the cell subset or site label conveys for this sample: CD45RA+ positively selected. This clonotype was sampled from a man aged 18-30 years in good health. The CDR3 region has the sequence CASSLGVPPGELFF. The nucleotide sequence is given as TGTGCCAGCAGCTTAGGGGTACCGCCCGGGGAGCTGTTTTTT.